This T cell receptor beta chain emerged from a study of technical replicates of blood from a few donors. Germline assignment: CDR1 LNHDA and CDR2 SQIVND (reference sequence). The CDR3 is 15 amino acids. Germline trimming cut 5 bases from V and 2 bases from J; bases unmatched to any gene: 6. The repertoire was sequenced with immunoSEQ multiplex PCR; TCRdb's copy has only in-frame clones and lacks some. The profile shows roughly 100,000 clones, roughly 96% of them singletons. The sample was T cells isolated from PBMCs. The chain combines TRBV19 with TRBJ2-3; 8 bases align to TRBD2. The receptor was derived from a human donor in good health. CDR3 sequence (DNA): TGTGCCAGTAGTCCTCGGGGGGGAGACACAGATACGCAGTATTTT. This codes for CASSPRGGDTDTQYF.